This section outlines one T cell receptor (beta chain) sequence together with its context. The record originates from a study of T cell repertoires in cytomegalovirus infection. Study-wide context: Shared public TCR beta signatures pointed to both CMV infection and a matching HLA type.

TCRdb itself ran the reads through MiXCR, one entry per CDR3 protein. The repertoire holds roughly 300,000 distinct CDR3 sequences, roughly 24% seen once, with about 14% in the top ten. V lost 4 bases and J lost 5, with 11 bases in between. This CDR3 is 13 amino acids long. The germline CDR1 and CDR2 sequences are SGHDN and FVKESK. The origin of this receptor is a human donor in good health (CMV status not recorded). Some clones in this sample may be carry-over from other donors' samples. This rearrangement joins TRBV14 to TRBJ1-1, with D maybe TRBD1 (5 bases). The specimen was PBMCs. The CDR3 bases are TGTGCCAGCAGCCGCAACTCAGGGACTGAAGCTTTCTTT. The encoded protein is CASSRNSGTEAFF. The variable domain in full, completed from reference TRBV14 and TRBJ1-1, reads EAGVTQFPSHSVIEKGQTVTLRCDPISGHDNLYWYRRVMGKEIKFLLHFVKESKQDESGMPNNRFLAERTGGTYSTLKVQPAELEDSGVYFCASSRNSGTEAFFGQGTRLTVV.